The next 20 T cell receptor beta chains were all read from a single sample in a study of blood T cell repertoires in COVID-19. TCRdb's table, derived via immunoSEQ multiplex PCR, lists solely in-frame clones and lacks some. The table shows 400,000 or so clones, with approximately 90% occurring only once. The sequencing sample was made of PBMCs or T cells enriched from blood (not recorded which). The receptors stem from a man between 25 and 39 years old who had recovered from COVID-19.

The chain recombines TRBV18 with TRBJ1-5, with D uncertain. The CDR3 sequence is 15 residues long. V lost 0 bases and J 7 bases, leaving 13 bases between the germline ends. Per the germline V gene, CDR1 is KGHSH and CDR2 is LQKENI. Here the CDR3 DNA reads TGTGCCAGCTCACCACCGGCGAGATTGCGGCAGCCCCAGCATTTT. It is translated as CASSPPARLRQPQHF.

As to this clone: The same CDR3 arises from other DNA sequences in this sample as well. The chain joins TRBV5-1 to TRBJ2-3, with TRBD2 matching over 13 bases. The germline V gene has CDR1 SGHRS and CDR2 YFSETQ. The CDR3 has 16 amino acids. V lost 4 bases to trimming and J lost 2 bases; unmatched junction nucleotides: 4. CDR3 sequence: CASSLGLAGDTDTQYF. CDR3 in DNA: TGCGCCAGCAGCCTAGGACTAGCGGGGGACACAGATACGCAGTATTTT. Variable domain in full (rest from reference TRBV5-1 and TRBJ2-3): KAGVTQTPRYLIKTRGQQVTLSCSPISGHRSVSWYQQTPGQGLQFLFEYFSETQRNKGNFPGRFSGRQFSNSRSEMNVSTLELGDSALYLCASSLGLAGDTDTQYFGPGTRLTVL.

This chain links TRBV28 with TRBJ2-7; 8 nucleotides align to TRBD2. CDR1 MDHEN and CDR2 SYDVKM come from the germline V gene. The J segment lost 9 bases and the V segment lost 8 bases, leaving 15 bases of the junction unmatched. The CDR3 consists of 14 residues. CDR3 bases: TGTGCCAGCGCACGGGGGGGCACGGAAAAATGGCAGTACTTC. Amino acid sequence: CASARGGTEKWQYF.

V usage is TRBV10-3 and J usage is TRBJ2-2; TRBD1 matches at 9 bases. V lost 2 bases and J lost 2; bases outside the gene matches: 3. Germline V gives CDR1 ENHRY, CDR2 SYGVKD. The CDR3 extends over 16 amino acids. The CDR3 region is CAISEPGQGNTGELFF. The CDR3, as DNA: TGTGCCATCAGTGAGCCGGGACAGGGAAACACCGGGGAGCTGTTTTTT.

This clone was counted only a few times. V and J are TRBV27 and TRBJ2-7, with TRBD2 matching 8 bases. J was trimmed by 5 bases and V by 3 bases; bases with no gene match: 3. CDR1 MNHEY and CDR2 SMNVEV come from the germline V gene (reference sequence). The CDR3 sequence is 13 residues long. The CDR3 loop is CASSFGTRDEQYF. The DNA for the CDR3 is TGTGCCAGCAGTTTTGGGACTAGGGACGAGCAGTACTTC.

The sample holds one count of this clone. This sequence joins TRBV4-2 and TRBJ2-2, with 7 positions matching TRBD1. Germline loops: CDR1 LGHNA, CDR2 YNFKEQ. This CDR3 has 14 amino acids. Trimming cost V 4 bases and J 10 bases; bases outside gene matches: 9. For the CDR3, the DNA is TGTGCCAGCAGCCCCGGACAGGCGAGTGCGGAGCTGTTTTTT. Translation: CASSPGQASAELFF.

This chain connects TRBV5-1 to TRBJ1-5; 7 positions agree with TRBD1. The CDR3 length is 14 residues. Per the germline V gene, CDR1 is SGHRS and CDR2 is YFSETQ. Trimming removed 0 bases from V and 10 bases from J; junction bases left unmatched: 7. CDR3 nucleotide sequence: TGCGCCAGCAGCTTGGTAGGGGGCCCGGGACCCCAGCATTTT. This translates into CASSLVGGPGPQHF. The full variable domain, rest sourced from reference TRBV5-1 and TRBJ1-5, is KAGVTQTPRYLIKTRGQQVTLSCSPISGHRSVSWYQQTPGQGLQFLFEYFSETQRNKGNFPGRFSGRQFSNSRSEMNVSTLELGDSALYLCASSLVGGPGPQHFGDGTRLSIL.

With regard to this clone: The sample holds other DNA sequences that translate to the same CDR3. This rearrangement joins TRBV3-1 (or the pseudogene TRBV3-2) to TRBJ1-5, with TRBD1 matching 8 bases. The germline V gene encodes CDR1 LGHDT and CDR2 YNNKEL (reference sequence). This CDR3 has 15 residues. The V gene end was trimmed by 4 bases and the J gene end by 1 base; junction bases not matched to a gene: 3. The DNA of the CDR3 is TGTGCCAGCAGCCCGACAGGGGAGAGCAATCAGCCCCAGCATTTT. It is translated as CASSPTGESNQPQHF.

The rearrangement uses TRBV6-5 and TRBJ1-1; 8 bases line up with TRBD1. CDR3 length equals 13 residues. The V and J ends lost 10 bases and 1 base, in that order; junction bases with no gene match: 5. The germline gives CDR1 MNHEY, CDR2 SVGAGI. The CDR3 loop reads CAIMTGANTEAFF. In DNA form, the CDR3 reads TGTGCCATCATGACAGGGGCGAACACTGAAGCTTTCTTT.

The V gene is TRBV9, the J gene TRBJ1-1; tentatively, D is TRBD1 (6 bases). Germline lookup yields CDR1 SGDLS and CDR2 YYNGEE. This CDR3 contains 14 residues. Trimming removed 1 base at V and 6 bases at J, with 13 bases between. The CDR3 here is CASSVTGTRAEAFF. The CDR3 nucleotides are TGTGCCAGCAGCGTAACAGGGACGAGGGCTGAAGCTTTCTTT.

The genes are TRBV11-2 and TRBJ1-2; D is uncertain. CDR3 length: 17 amino acids. Trimming shortened V by 5 bases and J by 5 bases, and 24 bases separated the two germline ends. Germline CDR1 SGHAT, CDR2 FQNNGV. The CDR3 region is CASSITYIRHSSYGYTF. The DNA for the CDR3 is TGTGCCAGCAGCATAACATACATCCGCCATTCCAGTTATGGCTACACCTTC.

This rearrangement joins TRBV5-8 to TRBJ2-1, with TRBD2 identical over 11 bases. V was pared by 4 bases and J by 4 bases, with 4 bases of the junction left unmatched. The CDR3 is 15 amino acids. Germline V lookup: CDR1 SGHTS, CDR2 YDEGEE. CDR3 coding DNA: TGTGCCAGCAGCAAGGGGACTAGCGGATACAATGAGCAGTTCTTC. Translated, it gives CASSKGTSGYNEQFF.

The V call is TRBV28, the J call TRBJ1-5; a weak D match, TRBD1 (6 bases). CDR1 and CDR2 from the germline V gene are MDHEN and SYDVKM. Trimming cost V 2 bases and J 6 bases, with 14 bases left between them. CDR3 length equals 15 residues. This CDR3 reads CASSLAVRDIQPQHF. CDR3 DNA sequence: TGTGCCAGCAGTTTAGCAGTTCGGGACATTCAGCCCCAGCATTTT.

This chain links TRBV2 with TRBJ2-7; 7 bases are shared with TRBD1. This CDR3 is built from 15 residues. From germline, CDR1 is SNHLY and CDR2 FYNNEI. Germline trimming cut 3 bases from V and 0 bases from J; bases unmatched to any gene: 5. The chain's CDR3 is CASSELDRSSYEQYF. The CDR3, as DNA: TGTGCCAGCAGTGAGCTGGACAGGAGCTCCTACGAGCAGTACTTC.

CDR3 sequence: CASSTLSGSRELFF. The CDR3 coding sequence is TGCGCCAGCAGCACCCTCAGCGGGAGCAGGGAGCTGTTTTTT. The chain employs TRBV5-1 and TRBJ2-2; 8 nucleotides match TRBD2. CDR1 and CDR2 from the germline V gene are SGHRS and YFSETQ. J gave up 9 bases and V 4 bases, and 8 bases lay outside the gene matches. The CDR3 is made up of 14 amino acids.

V and J are TRBV5-1 and TRBJ1-2, with D unclear. Trimming cost V 0 bases and J 8 bases, with 17 bases left between them. The germline V gene has CDR1 SGHRS and CDR2 YFSETQ. The CDR3 runs to 15 residues. The CDR3: CASSLVSGELNGYTF. The CDR3 nucleotides read TGCGCCAGCAGCTTGGTTTCCGGGGAGCTGAACGGCTACACCTTC.

In DNA form, the CDR3 reads TGTGCCAGCAGCCCAGGGACTAGCGGGGTTTACTACGAGCAGTACTTC. Translation gives CASSPGTSGVYYEQYF. This chain joins TRBV3-1 (or the pseudogene TRBV3-2) and TRBJ2-7, with 13 bases fitting TRBD2. This CDR3 is 16 amino acids long. Germline CDR1 is LGHDT and CDR2 is YNNKEL (reference sequence). The trim removed 4 bases at V and 3 bases at J, leaving 6 bases unmatched.

The rearrangement links TRBV5-1 to TRBJ2-1, with 13 bases matching TRBD2. V gave up 4 bases and J gave up 9 bases; unmatched junction bases: 10. The CDR3 is 16 amino acids. Germline V gives CDR1 SGHRS, CDR2 YFSETQ. The CDR3 reads CASSPGLAGLFSEQFF. The CDR3 nucleotides read TGCGCCAGCAGCCCGGGACTAGCGGGACTTTTTTCTGAGCAGTTCTTC.

This clone was seen a few times. V gene TRBV18 combines with J gene TRBJ1-1; maybe TRBD1 (6 bases). V was clipped by 2 bases and J by 0 bases, with 10 bases between them. From germline, CDR1 is KGHSH and CDR2 LQKENI. The CDR3 runs to 15 residues. The CDR3 region is CASSPSQGVNTEAFF. The CDR3 DNA reads as TGTGCCAGCTCACCATCACAGGGTGTGAACACTGAAGCTTTCTTT.

A single count supports this clone. The CDR3 DNA sequence: TGTGCCAGCTCACCAGGAGAACGTCGGGGCTACACCTTC. Encoded protein: CASSPGERRGYTF. This chain uses TRBV18 with TRBJ1-2; D unresolved. The CDR3 runs to 13 residues. Germline CDR1 and CDR2: KGHSH and LQKENI. The V end was cut by 2 bases, the J end by 8 bases, with 12 bases between.